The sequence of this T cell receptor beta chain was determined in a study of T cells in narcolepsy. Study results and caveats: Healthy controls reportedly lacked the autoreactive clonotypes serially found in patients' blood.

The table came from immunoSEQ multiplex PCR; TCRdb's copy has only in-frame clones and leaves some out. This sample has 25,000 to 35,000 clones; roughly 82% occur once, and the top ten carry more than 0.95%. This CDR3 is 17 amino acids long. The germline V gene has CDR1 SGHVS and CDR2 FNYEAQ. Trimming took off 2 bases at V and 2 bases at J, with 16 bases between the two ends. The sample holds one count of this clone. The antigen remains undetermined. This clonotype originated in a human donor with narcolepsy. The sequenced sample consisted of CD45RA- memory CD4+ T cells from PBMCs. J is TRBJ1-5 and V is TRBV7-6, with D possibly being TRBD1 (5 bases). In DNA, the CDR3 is TGTGCCAGCAGCTTAATGGGGGAGGGTACGGGCAATCAGCCCCAGCATTTT. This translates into CASSLMGEGTGNQPQHF.